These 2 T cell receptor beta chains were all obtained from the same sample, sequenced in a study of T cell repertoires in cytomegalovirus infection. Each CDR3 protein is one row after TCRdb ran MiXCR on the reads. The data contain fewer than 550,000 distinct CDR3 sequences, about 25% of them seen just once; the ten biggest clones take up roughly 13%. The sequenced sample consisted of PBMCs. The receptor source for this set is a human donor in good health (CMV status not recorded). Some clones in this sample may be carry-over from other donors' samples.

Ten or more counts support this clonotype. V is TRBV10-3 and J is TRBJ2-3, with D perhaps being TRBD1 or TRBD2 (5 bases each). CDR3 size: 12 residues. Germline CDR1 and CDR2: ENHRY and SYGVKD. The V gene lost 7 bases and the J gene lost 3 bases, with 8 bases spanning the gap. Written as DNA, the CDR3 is TGTGCCATCAAAGGGGAGACAGATACGCAGTATTTT. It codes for CAIKGETDTQYF.

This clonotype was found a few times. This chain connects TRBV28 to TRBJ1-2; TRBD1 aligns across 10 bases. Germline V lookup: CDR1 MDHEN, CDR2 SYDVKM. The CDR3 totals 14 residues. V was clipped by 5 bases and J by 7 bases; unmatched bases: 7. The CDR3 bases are TGTGCCAGCAGTCTTTCGACAGGGGGCGTTGGCTACACCTTC. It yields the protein CASSLSTGGVGYTF.